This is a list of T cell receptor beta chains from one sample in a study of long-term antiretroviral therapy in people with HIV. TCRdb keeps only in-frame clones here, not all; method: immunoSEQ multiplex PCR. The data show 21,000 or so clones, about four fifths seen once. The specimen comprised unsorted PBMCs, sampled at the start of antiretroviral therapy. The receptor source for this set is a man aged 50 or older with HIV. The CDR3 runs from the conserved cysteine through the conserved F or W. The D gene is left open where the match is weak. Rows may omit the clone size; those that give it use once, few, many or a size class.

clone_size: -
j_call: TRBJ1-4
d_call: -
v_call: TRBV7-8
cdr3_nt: TGTGCCAGCAGCTTCTGGACAGAAACTAATGAAAAACTGTTTTTT
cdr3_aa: CASSFWTETNEKLFF

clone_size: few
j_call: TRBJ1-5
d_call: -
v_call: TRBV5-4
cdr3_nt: TGTGCCAGCAGCTTGGACGGCAGCAATCAGCCCCAGCATTTT
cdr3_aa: CASSLDGSNQPQHF

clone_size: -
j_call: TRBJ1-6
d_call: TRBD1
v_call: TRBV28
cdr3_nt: TGTGCCAGCAGCGGACAGGGTCCCTATAATTCACCCCTCCACTTT
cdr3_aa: CASSGQGPYNSPLHF

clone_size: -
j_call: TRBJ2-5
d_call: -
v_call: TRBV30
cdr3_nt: TGTGCCTGGAGTGTAACGGGTACGGAGACCCAGTACTTC
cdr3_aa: CAWSVTGTETQYF

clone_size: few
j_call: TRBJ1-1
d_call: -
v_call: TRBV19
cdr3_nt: TGTGCCAGTAGTACGGGCCAGTACACTGAAGCTTTCTTT
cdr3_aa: CASSTGQYTEAFF

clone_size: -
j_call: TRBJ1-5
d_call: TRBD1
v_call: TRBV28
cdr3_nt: TGTGCCAGCAGTCCGGACAGGGTCAATCAGCCCCAGCATTTT
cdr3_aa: CASSPDRVNQPQHF

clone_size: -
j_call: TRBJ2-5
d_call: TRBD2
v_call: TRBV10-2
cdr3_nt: TGCGCCGCCCGACTAGCGGGGGGTGAGACCCAGTACTTC
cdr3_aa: CAARLAGGETQYF

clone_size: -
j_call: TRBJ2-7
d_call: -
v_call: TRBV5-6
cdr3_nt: TGTGCCAGCTCGGCTGGATACGAGCAGTACTTC
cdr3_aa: CASSAGYEQYF

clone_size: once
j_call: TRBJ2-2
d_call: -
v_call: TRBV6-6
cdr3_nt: TGTGCCAGCAGCAACAGGGAAGGGGTAGGGGAGCTGTTTTTT
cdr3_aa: CASSNREGVGELFF

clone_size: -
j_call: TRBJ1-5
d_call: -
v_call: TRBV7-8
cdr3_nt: TGTGCCAGCAGCTTAGAATGGGGAAGCAATCAGCCCCAGCATTTT
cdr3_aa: CASSLEWGSNQPQHF

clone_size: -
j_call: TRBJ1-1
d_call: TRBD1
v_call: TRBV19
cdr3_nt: TGTGCCAGCTTAGAAATCGGACAGGGGAACACTGAAGCTTTCTTT
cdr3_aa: CASLEIGQGNTEAFF

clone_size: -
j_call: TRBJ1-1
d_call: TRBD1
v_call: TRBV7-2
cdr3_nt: TGTGCCAGCAGCTTAGCGAGACAGGGGGCAACTGAAGCTTTCTTT
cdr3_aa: CASSLARQGATEAFF